This TCR beta chain appears in the sequencing data of a study of blood T cell repertoires in COVID-19. Background on the study: The United States, Italy and Spain supplied acute and convalescent COVID-19 samples.

Study processing details: Estimates of nucleated cell counts were drawn from the amplification of reference gene primers. Assay used: immunoSEQ multiplex PCR; TCRdb lists only in-frame clones, some missing. From that table come the V and J calls and clone size; the DNA was used to work out D and trimming. The table has around 250,000 clones, about 87% seen once; the top ten hold over 4%. The study drew participants aged 18 to 89 years from some 23 US areas. In assigning cohorts, the study relied on participant-reported clinical history. V dropped 11 bases and J dropped 5; count of bases not matched to a gene: 6. Germline-derived CDR1 and CDR2 are MNHEY and SVGAGI. The CDR3 sequence is 12 residues long.

The receptor's source is a woman in her twenties or thirties with acute COVID-19. The chain links TRBV6-5 to TRBJ2-1; 7 bases align to TRBD1. The sample comprised PBMCs or T cells enriched from blood (not recorded which). The DNA of the CDR3 is TGTGCCGGTGGGACAGAAGACAATGAGCAGTTCTTC. Protein sequence: CAGGTEDNEQFF.